Following are 27 T cell receptor beta chains from one sample sequenced in a study of T cells in Graves' hyperthyroidism and ophthalmopathy. Amplified regions were TCR beta CDR3 sequences from RNA transcripts. Researchers ran a first-round RT-PCR on the TCR CDR3 using the HTBI primer set. TCRdb called the multiplex PCR reads again in MiXCR, with one record for every CDR3 protein. The sample yields over 450,000 distinct CDR3 sequences, around 15% seen once. Material for sequencing was blood. The receptors originated from a woman aged 18 to 35 with Graves' hyperthyroidism.

This clonotype was found many times. The chain uses TRBV18 and TRBJ2-1; D remains ambiguous. The CDR3 has 15 amino acids. Trimming cost V 2 bases and J 8 bases, with 16 bases left between them. Germline V gives CDR1 KGHSH, CDR2 LQKENI. The CDR3 loop reads CASSPLEPVAHEQFF. CDR3 coding DNA: TGTGCCAGCTCACCATTGGAACCCGTGGCCCATGAGCAGTTCTTC. Supplemented by reference TRBV18 and TRBJ2-1, the full variable domain reads NAGVMQNPRHLVRRRGQEARLRCSPMKGHSHVYWYRQLPEEGLKFMVYLQKENIIDESGMPKERFSAEFPKEGPSILRIQQVVRGDSAAYFCASSPLEPVAHEQFFGPGTRLTVL.

This clonotype was counted at least ten times. This chain uses TRBV4-2 with TRBJ2-3; 7 bases are a match to TRBD2. The CDR3 totals 16 residues. After removal of 3 bases from V and 2 bases from J, the junction contained 8 bases not matched to a gene. Germline-derived CDR1 and CDR2 are LGHNA and YNFKEQ. CDR3 sequence (DNA): TGTGCCAGCAGCCAGCCGACTAGCACCCTCACAGATACGCAGTATTTT. Amino acids: CASSQPTSTLTDTQYF.

This clonotype has at least ten counts. The CDR3 DNA follows: TGTGCCAGCACCCAGGACAGTGGCTACACCTTC. It codes for CASTQDSGYTF. The V call is TRBV2, the J call TRBJ1-2; a possible D gene is TRBD1 (6 bases). The ends were cut back, 7 bases at V and 7 bases at J, with 10 bases in the middle. CDR3 length equals 11 residues. Looked up from germline, CDR1 is SNHLY and CDR2 is FYNNEI.

The sample holds one count of this clonotype. CDR3 coding DNA: TGCGCCAGCAGCGGATCCGGGACTCTTAACTATGGCTACACCTTC. Amino acids: CASSGSGTLNYGYTF. This rearrangement joins TRBV4-1 to TRBJ1-2; D is perhaps TRBD1 (5 bases). This CDR3 region has 15 residues. Trimming removed 5 bases from V and 1 base from J, with 14 bases in between. From germline, CDR1 is MGHRA and CDR2 YSYEKL.

Written as DNA, the CDR3 is TGTGCCAGCAGTTATGACTCGGTGGGGTATGGCTACACCTTC. Translating gives CASSYDSVGYGYTF. The V gene is TRBV6-5, the J gene TRBJ1-2; no clear D gene. V lost 3 bases and J lost 5, with 13 bases in between. Germline V gene data show CDR1 as MNHEY and CDR2 as SVGAGI. The CDR3 has 14 residues.

This clonotype was recorded at least ten times. J is TRBJ1-5 and V is TRBV2; D gene ambiguous. CDR3 length equals 14 residues. Germline CDR1 SNHLY, CDR2 FYNNEI. Trimming took off 3 bases at V and 0 bases at J, with 6 bases between the two ends. CDR3 sequence: CASSELHSNQPQHF. CDR3 nucleotide sequence: TGTGCCAGCAGTGAGTTGCATAGCAATCAGCCCCAGCATTTT.

This clonotype was seen many times. The rearrangement uses TRBV5-5 and TRBJ2-7, with TRBD2 identical over 10 bases. CDR3 length: 14 residues. Germline CDR1 SGHKS, CDR2 YYEKEE (reference sequence). V trimming: 6 bases; J trimming: 5 bases; junction bases outside the gene matches: 8. The DNA of the CDR3 is TGTGCCAGCACCGAAGCGGGAGGGAAGCACGAGCAGTACGTC. This gives the protein CASTEAGGKHEQYV.

This clonotype was seen many times. This chain connects TRBV11-2 to TRBJ2-3; 12 nucleotides agree with TRBD2. This CDR3 is 16 amino acids long. V lost 4 bases to trimming and J lost 2 bases; unmatched junction nucleotides: 4. From germline, CDR1 is SGHAT and CDR2 FQNNGV. The CDR3 loop reads CASSSWTSGNTDTQYF. The CDR3 region has the DNA TGTGCCAGCAGCTCTTGGACTAGCGGGAACACAGATACGCAGTATTTT.

This clonotype was counted ten times or more. The rearrangement joins TRBV2 to TRBJ2-5; 7 bases align to TRBD2. CDR1 SNHLY and CDR2 FYNNEI come from the germline V gene. This CDR3 region has 14 residues. The trim removed 6 bases at V and 1 base at J, leaving 5 bases unmatched. CDR3 region: CASSATSAQETQYF. CDR3 coding DNA: TGTGCCAGCAGCGCAACTAGCGCCCAAGAGACCCAGTACTTC.

This chain connects TRBV6-1 to TRBJ1-4; D is unresolved. Trimming removed 5 bases at V and 4 bases at J, with 11 bases between. Per germline, CDR1 MNHNS and CDR2 SASEGT. This CDR3 spans 14 amino acids. CDR3 DNA sequence: TGTGCCAGCAGTCCTGCCCTCCTTAATGAAAAACTGTTTTTT. Its protein is CASSPALLNEKLFF.

This clonotype occurred many times. This chain links TRBV2 with TRBJ2-3; D may be TRBD1 or TRBD2 (5 bases each). This CDR3 is built from 15 residues. Germline V CDR1 and CDR2: SNHLY, FYNNEI. Trimming stripped 8 bases from V and 0 bases from J, with 15 bases between. The CDR3 DNA follows: TGTGCCAGCGCCCCGGGACGGTCTAGCACAGATACGCAGTATTTT. This encodes CASAPGRSSTDTQYF.

The rearrangement uses TRBV29-1 and TRBJ2-3; 7 bases match TRBD1. Germline assignment: CDR1 SQVTM and CDR2 ANQGSEA. Germline trimming cut 7 bases from V and 5 bases from J; bases unmatched to any gene: 9. The CDR3 is made up of 13 amino acids. The CDR3: CSAADRVKDTQYF. Here the CDR3 DNA reads TGCAGCGCCGCCGACAGGGTTAAAGATACGCAGTATTTT.

This clonotype was seen at least ten times. The chain combines TRBV12-3 or TRBV12-4 with TRBJ2-3; 12 bases align to TRBD2. The CDR3 is 16 amino acids. After removal of 5 bases from V and 7 bases from J, the junction contained 10 bases not matched to a gene. As DNA, the CDR3 is TGTGCCAGCAGTCCAGGACTAGCGGGGAGAGGAAATACGCAGTATTTT. Its protein product is CASSPGLAGRGNTQYF.

This clonotype was found a few times. The chain combines TRBV29-1 with TRBJ2-4; 8 bases match TRBD1. Germline V lookup: CDR1 SQVTM, CDR2 ANQGSEA. The CDR3 has 19 residues. J was trimmed by 0 bases and V by 4 bases; bases with no gene match: 17. The CDR3 DNA reads TGCAGCGTTGGTTTCCGGGACAGGCTTCGCACCGTAGCCAAAAACATTCAGTACTTC. Translation: CSVGFRDRLRTVAKNIQYF.

Notes on this clonotype: A much more abundant neighbour one base away suggests this may be a read error. CDR3 sequence (DNA): TGTGCCAGCAGTTACACCCTTGGGGGAGCTAATTCACCCCTCCACTTT. It encodes CASSYTLGGANSPLHF. This chain connects TRBV6-2 or TRBV6-3 to TRBJ1-6; D is possibly TRBD1 (5 bases). With 2 bases removed from V and 6 bases from J, the gap between germline ends came to 14 bases. In germline, CDR1 is MNHEY, CDR2 SVGEGT. This CDR3 spans 16 amino acids.

Comments on this clonotype: A junction end diverges from the germline sequence, so it may reflect a read error. The chain employs TRBV3-1 and TRBJ1-4; no firm D call. The CDR3 extends over 16 amino acids. CDR1 is LGHDT and CDR2 is YNNKEL in the germline V gene (reference sequence). This CDR3 reads CASSQAKRQFQEKLVF. In DNA form, the CDR3 reads TGTGCCAGCAGCCAAGCAAAGAGGCAGTTTCAGGAAAAACTGGTTTTT.

The V call is TRBV7-3, the J call TRBJ2-6, with no clear D. The CDR3 runs to 15 residues. CDR1 SGHTA and CDR2 FQGTGA come from the germline V gene. Trimming shortened V by 2 bases and J by 1 base, and 6 bases separated the two germline ends. In nucleotides, the CDR3 is TGTGCCAGCAGCTTAGATGGGTCTGGGGCCAACGTCCTGACTTTC. Protein sequence: CASSLDGSGANVLTF.

The sample holds many counts of this clonotype. At one end the junction does not follow the germline gene, possibly because of a read error. The V gene is TRBV5-4, the J gene TRBJ2-2; D assignment may be TRBD1 or TRBD2 (5 bases each). Germline CDR1 SGHNT, CDR2 YYREEE (reference sequence). The CDR3 contains 16 residues. CDR3 DNA sequence: TGTGCCAGCAGCCCGGGGACGGCCAGGAACACTGGGGAGCTGTTTTTT. Its protein is CASSPGTARNTGELFF. Drawing the rest from reference TRBV5-4 and TRBJ2-2, the complete variable domain is ETGVTQSPTHLIKTRGQQVTLRCSSQSGHNTVSWYQQALGQGPQFIFQYYREEENGRGNFPPRFSGLQFPNYSSELNVNALELDDSALYLCASSPGTARNTGELFFGEGSRLTVL.

This clonotype turned up a few times. V gene TRBV24-1 combines with J gene TRBJ2-1; possible D gene TRBD1, 5 bases. V was cut by 2 bases and J by 10 bases, with 14 bases left in between. Germline values: CDR1 KGHDR, CDR2 SFDVKD. CDR3 size: 14 residues. CDR3 sequence reads: CATSDSGQPREQFF. The CDR3 bases are TGTGCCACCAGTGATTCCGGACAACCGAGGGAGCAGTTCTTC.

As for this clonotype: Sequence at one end of the junction differs from germline and may be a read error. The genes are TRBV27 and TRBJ1-6; D call uncertain. This CDR3 contains 19 residues. Germline lookup yields CDR1 MNHEY and CDR2 SMNVEV (reference sequence). CDR3 sequence: CASSFSGRTNSQVNSPLLF. The DNA of the CDR3 is TGTGCCAGCAGTTTCTCCGGCCGCACGAACAGCCAAGTAAATTCACCCCTCCTCTTT.

In its sample, this clonotype was seen many times. J is TRBJ2-1 and V is TRBV11-1; 7 positions agree with TRBD2. This CDR3 is 16 amino acids long. V dropped 1 base and J dropped 2; count of bases not matched to a gene: 5. The germline gives CDR1 SGHAT, CDR2 FQDESV (reference sequence). In nucleotides, the CDR3 is TGTGCCAGCAGCTTAGAGCAGCGGGGCCCCTACAATGAGCAGTTCTTC. Encoded protein: CASSLEQRGPYNEQFF.

This clonotype has a count of ten or more. V is TRBV7-2 and J is TRBJ2-7; either TRBD1 or TRBD2 may fit D (5 bases each). CDR3 length: 14 amino acids. CDR1 and CDR2 from the germline V gene are SGHTA and FQGNSA. V gave up 6 bases and J gave up 2 bases, with 14 bases separating them. CDR3 DNA sequence: TGTGCCAGCAGGGTTGGGACGGGAACCTACGAGCAGTACTTC. It is translated as CASRVGTGTYEQYF.

This clonotype was seen many times. The genes are TRBV6-1 and TRBJ1-1, with 7 bases aligning to TRBD1. From germline, CDR1 is MNHNS and CDR2 SASEGT. This CDR3 has 14 amino acids. V lost 5 bases and J lost 3; bases outside the gene matches: 6. CDR3 nucleotide sequence: TGTGCCAGCAGTTACAGACAGGGCTACACTGAAGCTTTCTTT. It is translated as CASSYRQGYTEAFF.

This clonotype was seen at least ten times. The V gene is TRBV7-3, the J gene TRBJ2-3; 7 bases map to TRBD1. Looked up from germline, CDR1 is SGHTA and CDR2 is FQGTGA. This CDR3 has 15 amino acids. Trimming removed 5 bases from V and 0 bases from J; junction bases left unmatched: 5. The CDR3: CASSTTGISTDTQYF. CDR3 bases: TGTGCCAGCAGCACGACAGGGATTAGCACAGATACGCAGTATTTT. Drawing the rest from reference TRBV7-3 and TRBJ2-3, the complete variable domain is GAGVSQTPSNKVTEKGKYVELRCDPISGHTALYWYRQSLGQGPEFLIYFQGTGAADDSGLPNDRFFAVRPEGSVSTLKIQRTERGDSAVYLCASSTTGISTDTQYFGPGTRLTVL.

This clonotype has ten or more counts. V is TRBV12-3 or TRBV12-4 and J is TRBJ2-1; 15 positions match TRBD2. The CDR3 runs to 16 residues. With 5 bases clipped from V and 6 bases from J, the junction kept 5 bases outside the gene matches. The CDR3 bases are TGTGCCAGCAGTCTCTGGACTAGCGGGAGGGGCAATGAGCAGTTCTTC. Protein product: CASSLWTSGRGNEQFF.

This clonotype was recorded a few times. The chain uses TRBV10-3 and TRBJ2-7; D may be TRBD1 (6 bases). CDR3 size: 14 residues. The germline gives CDR1 ENHRY, CDR2 SYGVKD. The V and J ends lost 0 bases and 6 bases respectively, with 12 bases between them. This CDR3 is CAISESVGRGEQYV. The DNA of the CDR3 is TGTGCCATCAGTGAGTCGGTTGGCAGGGGCGAGCAGTACGTC.

Relative to its sample, this clonotype is medium-sized. V is TRBV13 and J is TRBJ2-1, with 8 bases matching TRBD1. The germline gives CDR1 PRHDT, CDR2 FYEKMQ (reference sequence). V trimming: 3 bases; J trimming: 3 bases; junction bases outside the gene matches: 1. The length of the CDR3 is 14 residues. The DNA of the CDR3 is TGTGCCAGCAGCTTCGGGACAGGCTACAATGAGCAGTTCTTC. It codes for CASSFGTGYNEQFF. Full variable domain (remainder filled in from reference TRBV13 and TRBJ2-1): AAGVIQSPRHLIKEKRETATLKCYPIPRHDTVYWYQQGPGQDPQFLISFYEKMQSDKGSIPDRFSAQQFSDYHSELNMSSLELGDSALYFCASSFGTGYNEQFFGPGTRLTVL.